One sample yielded the 18 T cell receptor beta chains listed below, sequenced in a study of blood T cell repertoires in COVID-19. The data were produced by immunoSEQ multiplex PCR, yet TCRdb's version contains in-frame clones alone and is incomplete. Among some 200,000 clones listed, around 82% were seen once. The sequencing sample was made of PBMCs or T cells enriched from blood (not recorded which). The receptors derive from a woman in her sixties with acute COVID-19.

The chain has TRBV11-3 and TRBJ2-1; tentative D call: TRBD2 (5 bases). The germline V and J ends were trimmed by 1 base and 10 bases, with 8 bases remaining between them. Germline V gene sequence: CDR1 SGHNT, CDR2 YENEEA. CDR3 size: 12 residues. CDR3 sequence (DNA): TGTGCCAGCAGCTTAGTACTAGGGGAGCAGTTCTTC. Amino acid sequence: CASSLVLGEQFF.

The chain combines TRBV6-6 with TRBJ2-1; D is perhaps TRBD2 (5 bases). Germline assignment: CDR1 MNHNY and CDR2 SVGAGI (reference sequence). V dropped 6 bases and J dropped 2 bases, with 14 bases sitting between them. The CDR3 sequence is 15 residues long. DNA of the CDR3: TGTGCCAGCAGGGAAGAGGGTAGCCCCTACAATGAGCAGTTCTTC. Protein: CASREEGSPYNEQFF.

A few counts support this clone. V usage is TRBV2 and J usage is TRBJ1-3, with no clear D. This CDR3 comprises 13 residues. V was cut by 6 bases and J by 4 bases, with 10 bases left in between. Per germline, CDR1 SNHLY and CDR2 FYNNEI. In DNA form, the CDR3 reads TGTGCCAGCAGGTTCAGCGCGGGAAACACCATATATTTT. This translates into CASRFSAGNTIYF.

V is TRBV7-2 and J is TRBJ2-7; no clear D. The V and J ends lost 1 base and 4 bases respectively, with 5 bases between them. The CDR3 totals 12 residues. CDR1 and CDR2 from the germline V gene are SGHTA and FQGNSA. In nucleotides, the CDR3 is TGTGCCAGCAGCTTAGATCAGTACGAGCAGTACTTC. This encodes CASSLDQYEQYF.

The chain combines TRBV7-2 with TRBJ1-2; D remains unclear. V was shortened by 8 bases and J by 2 bases, with 18 bases between the two germline ends. This CDR3 comprises 15 residues. CDR1 is SGHTA and CDR2 is FQGNSA in the germline V gene. The CDR3 loop is CASARDKAINYGYTF. CDR3 DNA: TGTGCCAGCGCCAGAGACAAAGCCATAAACTATGGCTACACCTTC.

The rearrangement uses TRBV9 and TRBJ1-1; 7 nucleotides agree with TRBD1. Germline-derived CDR1 and CDR2 are SGDLS and YYNGEE. The V and J ends lost 0 bases and 7 bases, in that order; junction bases with no gene match: 9. CDR3 size: 15 residues. This chain's CDR3 is CASSVGAGGAVEAFF. In nucleotides, the CDR3 is TGTGCCAGCAGCGTAGGGGCAGGGGGTGCGGTTGAAGCTTTCTTT.

J is TRBJ2-2 and V is TRBV5-5; D is ambiguous. CDR1 and CDR2 from the germline V gene are SGHKS and YYEKEE (reference sequence). The germline V and J ends were trimmed by 3 bases and 4 bases, with 10 bases remaining between them. The CDR3 consists of 14 residues. CDR3 bases: TGTGCCAGCAGCTCAGACTCGGGCACCGGGGAGCTGTTTTTT. Translation gives CASSSDSGTGELFF.

CDR3 bases: TGTGCCAGCAGTCAAGGGGAGGACACGGGCCTCAATAACTATGGCTACACCTTC. It specifies CASSQGEDTGLNNYGYTF. The V gene is TRBV9, the J gene TRBJ1-2, with D perhaps TRBD1 (5 bases). CDR3 length equals 18 residues. Germline V gene sequence: CDR1 SGDLS, CDR2 YYNGEE. Trimming removed 5 bases from V and 1 base from J, with 24 bases in between.

This clone was seen only a few times. The V and J genes are TRBV4-3 and TRBJ1-3, with unresolved D. The CDR3 has 17 amino acids. V shed 4 bases and J shed 0 bases, with 16 bases lying between them. Germline CDR1 reads LGHNA; CDR2 reads YSLEER. The CDR3 region is CASSRSGLPGSGNTIYF. Here the CDR3 DNA reads TGCGCCAGCAGCCGCAGCGGACTTCCTGGCTCTGGAAACACCATATATTTT.

This clone is a singleton in its sample. The CDR3 is CASSQGVRGTGELFF. CDR3 bases: TGCGCCAGCAGCCAAGGGGTACGGGGCACCGGGGAGCTGTTTTTT. The V and J genes are TRBV4-1 and TRBJ2-2, with D possibly TRBD2 on 5 matching bases. The CDR3 consists of 15 residues. V lost 1 base and J lost 4, with 10 bases in between. Germline assignment: CDR1 MGHRA and CDR2 YSYEKL.

The J gene is TRBJ2-7, the V gene TRBV27; D is possibly TRBD1 (6 bases). Per the germline V gene, CDR1 is MNHEY and CDR2 is SMNVEV (reference sequence). The CDR3 consists of 16 residues. V shed 2 bases and J shed 1 base, with 15 bases lying between them. The CDR3 region is CASSLVPGAISYEQYV. In DNA, the CDR3 is TGTGCCAGCAGTTTAGTTCCAGGGGCTATTTCCTACGAGCAGTACGTC.

The V call is TRBV5-1, the J call TRBJ2-5, with TRBD1 matching 8 bases. Germline loops: CDR1 SGHRS, CDR2 YFSETQ. V lost 4 bases and J lost 3; bases outside the gene matches: 5. This CDR3 region has 14 residues. CDR3: CASSLPGQEETQYF. The CDR3 DNA is TGCGCCAGCAGCCTACCGGGACAGGAAGAGACCCAGTACTTC.

The chain uses TRBV4-3 and TRBJ2-3; D unresolved. This CDR3 contains 15 residues. The germline gives CDR1 LGHNA, CDR2 YSLEER. Trimming took 0 bases from V and 0 from J, leaving 7 bases between them. Here the CDR3 reads CASSQDTTSTDTQYF. The CDR3 bases are TGCGCCAGCAGCCAAGACACCACTAGCACAGATACGCAGTATTTT.

The V gene is TRBV3-1 (or the pseudogene TRBV3-2), the J gene TRBJ1-1, with D possibly being TRBD1 (6 bases). The CDR3 totals 14 residues. The V gene lost 6 bases and the J gene lost 5 bases, with 16 bases spanning the gap. In germline, CDR1 is LGHDT, CDR2 YNNKEL (reference sequence). The DNA for the CDR3 is TGTGCCAGCAGTCGCGGCGGACAGCCGACTGAAGCTTTCTTT. Its protein product is CASSRGGQPTEAFF.

This clone was seen only once. J is TRBJ2-7 and V is TRBV18; weak D call: TRBD1 (6 bases). Germline V CDR1 and CDR2: KGHSH, LQKENI. The CDR3 spans 12 residues. The ends were cut back, 6 bases at V and 6 bases at J, with 12 bases in the middle. CDR3 in amino acids: CASSPTGREQYF. CDR3 nucleotide sequence: TGTGCCAGCTCGCCCACAGGGCGCGAGCAGTACTTC.

J is TRBJ2-3 and V is TRBV3-1 (or the pseudogene TRBV3-2); 8 bases fit TRBD2. CDR3 size: 15 residues. CDR1 LGHDT and CDR2 YNNKEL come from the germline V gene (reference sequence). V dropped 4 bases and J dropped 0; count of bases not matched to a gene: 3. CDR3 sequence: CASSPGLGSTDTQYF. The CDR3 DNA follows: TGTGCCAGCAGCCCGGGACTAGGGAGCACAGATACGCAGTATTTT.

V usage is TRBV5-1 and J usage is TRBJ2-3; 8 bases fit TRBD2. Germline CDR1 reads SGHRS; CDR2 reads YFSETQ. The CDR3 extends over 15 amino acids. Trimming at V came to 1 base and at J to 3 bases, leaving 4 bases not matched to a gene. The CDR3 DNA sequence: TGCGCCAGCAGCTTGCCACTAGCGGTTACAGATACGCAGTATTTT. It translates to CASSLPLAVTDTQYF.

The gene calls are TRBV27 and TRBJ1-5; D not certain. The V end lost 6 bases, the J end lost 1 base, and 10 bases lay between the germline ends. Germline V gene lookup returns CDR1 MNHEY and CDR2 SMNVEV (reference sequence). There are 14 residues in the CDR3. The CDR3 sequence: CASSLKWSNQPQHF. CDR3 DNA: TGTGCCAGCAGCCTAAAATGGAGCAATCAGCCCCAGCATTTT.